Below are 10 T cell receptor beta chains sequenced from a single sample in a study of early T cells in non-severe SARS-CoV-2 infection. One entry per CDR3 protein results from TCRdb running MiXCR on the 5' RACE reads. The sample lists more than 85,000 distinct CDR3 sequences; roughly 17% were seen once. The specimen sequenced was whole blood. The receptors stem from an adult who was a healthcare worker with PCR-confirmed SARS-CoV-2 infection or an uninfected control (not recorded which).

This clonotype was recorded a few times. This chain uses TRBV6-5 with TRBJ2-1; 14 bases are a match to TRBD2. The V gene end was trimmed by 4 bases and the J gene end by 3 bases; junction bases not matched to a gene: 2. CDR3 length equals 16 residues. From germline, CDR1 is MNHEY and CDR2 SVGAGI. The CDR3 DNA follows: TGTGCCAGCAGTTCGACTAGCGGGGGGGTCTACAATGAGCAGTTCTTC. Its protein product is CASSSTSGGVYNEQFF.

The table lists this clonotype with a few counts. This chain connects TRBV4-3 to TRBJ2-3; D might be TRBD2 (5 bases). Germline-derived CDR1 and CDR2 are LGHNA and YSLEER. The length of the CDR3 is 19 residues. V lost 0 bases and J lost 0, with 19 bases in between. The CDR3 sequence: CASSQDSRYGRLSTDTQYF. The CDR3 DNA follows: TGCGCCAGCAGCCAAGATTCGAGGTATGGCCGACTAAGCACAGATACGCAGTATTTT.

The chain uses TRBV11-3 and TRBJ2-1, with 10 nucleotides matching TRBD2. CDR1 is SGHNT, CDR2 YENEEA, per germline. V was clipped by 2 bases and J by 4 bases; unmatched bases: 2. The CDR3 contains 15 residues. The CDR3: CASSLLAGAYNEQFF. For the CDR3, the DNA is TGTGCCAGCAGCTTACTAGCGGGGGCTTACAATGAGCAGTTCTTC. The entire variable domain, with the rest obtained from reference TRBV11-3 and TRBJ2-1, is as follows: EAGVVQSPRYKIIEKKQPVAFWCNPISGHNTLYWYLQNLGQGPELLIRYENEEAVDDSQLPKDRFSAERLKGVDSTLKIQPAELGDSAVYLCASSLLAGAYNEQFFGPGTRLTVL.

This clonotype was observed a handful of times. This chain connects TRBV20-1 to TRBJ2-3; no clear D. Trimming shortened V by 3 bases and J by 12 bases, and 13 bases separated the two germline ends. Germline V gives CDR1 DFQATT, CDR2 SNEGSKA (reference sequence). This CDR3 is built from 11 residues. The CDR3 DNA is TGCAGTGCTAGGCCGGCAGCTGAACAGTATTTT. Protein: CSARPAAEQYF.

The chain recombines TRBV20-1 with TRBJ2-7; D not resolved. CDR3 size: 14 residues. CDR1 and CDR2 from the germline V gene are DFQATT and SNEGSKA (reference sequence). V lost 1 base to trimming and J lost 2 bases, with 12 bases between them. Here the CDR3 reads CSARAAVPTYEQYF. CDR3 sequence (DNA): TGCAGTGCTAGAGCCGCGGTACCTACCTACGAGCAGTACTTC.

This clonotype was detected only a few times. The CDR3 protein is CASSRDRGRRGAKNIQYF. As DNA, the CDR3 is TGTGCCAGCAGCCGGGACAGGGGGCGAAGAGGGGCCAAAAACATTCAGTACTTC. The chain is built from TRBV28 and TRBJ2-4, with 12 bases fitting TRBD1. CDR3 size: 18 residues. The V and J ends lost 6 bases and 1 base, in that order; junction bases with no gene match: 10. The V gene's germline CDR1 is MDHEN and CDR2 SYDVKM.

This clonotype was recorded at least ten times. The rearrangement uses TRBV20-1 and TRBJ2-3, with 12 positions matching TRBD2. CDR1 DFQATT and CDR2 SNEGSKA come from the germline V gene (reference sequence). V lost 2 bases and J lost 4; bases outside the gene matches: 4. The CDR3 runs to 15 residues. The CDR3 nucleotides are TGCAGTGCTAGACTAGCGGGAGGGCTTTCAGATACGCAGTATTTT. This translates into CSARLAGGLSDTQYF.

The chain couples TRBV6-2 or TRBV6-3 to TRBJ2-2, with 8 bases that match TRBD2. This CDR3 has 18 residues. CDR1 MNHEY and CDR2 SVGEGT come from the germline V gene. V was pared by 6 bases and J by 4 bases, with 16 bases of the junction left unmatched. The CDR3 bases are TGTGCCAGCAGCCCATTAGGGCGGGCGGGGGGACGCACCGGGGAGCTGTTTTTT. Translated: CASSPLGRAGGRTGELFF.

V and J are TRBV11-2 and TRBJ2-7; D remains unclear. The CDR3 length is 13 residues. The V end lost 1 base, the J end lost 4 bases, and 8 bases lay between the germline ends. Germline CDR1 SGHAT, CDR2 FQNNGV. The CDR3 DNA follows: TGTGCCAGCAGCTTAGGGGCTCTATACGAGCAGTACTTC. Its translation is CASSLGALYEQYF.

This clonotype has a handful of counts. The CDR3 DNA is TGTGCCAGCAGTAATGACGGGGGCTCCTACAATGAGCAGTTCTTC. It specifies CASSNDGGSYNEQFF. The chain combines TRBV6-2 or TRBV6-3 with TRBJ2-1, with D possibly TRBD2 on 6 matching bases. CDR3 length equals 15 residues. Trimming took 5 bases from V and 0 from J, leaving 11 bases between them. Germline V gene data show CDR1 as MNHEY and CDR2 as SVGEGT.